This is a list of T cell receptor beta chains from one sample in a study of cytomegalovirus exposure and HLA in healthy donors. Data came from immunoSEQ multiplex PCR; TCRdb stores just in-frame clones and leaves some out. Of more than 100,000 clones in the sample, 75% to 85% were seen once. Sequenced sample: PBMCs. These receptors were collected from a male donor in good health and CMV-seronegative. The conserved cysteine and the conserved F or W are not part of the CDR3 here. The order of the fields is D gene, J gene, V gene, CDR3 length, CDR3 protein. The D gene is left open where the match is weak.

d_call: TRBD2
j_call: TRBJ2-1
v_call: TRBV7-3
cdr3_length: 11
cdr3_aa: ASSLGLAGEQF

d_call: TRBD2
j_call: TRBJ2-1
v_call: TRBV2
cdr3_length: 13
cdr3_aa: ASSAGTSGSNEQF

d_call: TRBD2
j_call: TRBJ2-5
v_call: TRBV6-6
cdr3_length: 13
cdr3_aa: ASSYSRGSQETQY

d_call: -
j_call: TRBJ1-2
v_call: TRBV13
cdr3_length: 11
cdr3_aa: ASSLGQNYGYT

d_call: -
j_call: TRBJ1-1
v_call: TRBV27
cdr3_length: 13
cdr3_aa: ASSLRGRGNTEAF

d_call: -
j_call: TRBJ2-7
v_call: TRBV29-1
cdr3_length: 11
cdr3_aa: SVGTGRGYEQY

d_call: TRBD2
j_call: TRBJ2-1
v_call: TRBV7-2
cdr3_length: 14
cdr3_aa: ASSSPPGGSGNEQF

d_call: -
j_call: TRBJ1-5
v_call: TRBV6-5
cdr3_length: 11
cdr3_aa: ASRDSRGQPQH

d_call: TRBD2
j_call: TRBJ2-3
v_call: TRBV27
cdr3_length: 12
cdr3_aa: ASSSGTSLDTQY

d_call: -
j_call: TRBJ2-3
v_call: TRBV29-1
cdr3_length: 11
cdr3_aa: SVESAVADTQY

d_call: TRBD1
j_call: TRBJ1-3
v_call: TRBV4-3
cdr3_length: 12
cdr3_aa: ASSHQGQLNTIY

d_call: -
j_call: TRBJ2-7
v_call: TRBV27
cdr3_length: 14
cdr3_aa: ASSLRGQPSPYEQY

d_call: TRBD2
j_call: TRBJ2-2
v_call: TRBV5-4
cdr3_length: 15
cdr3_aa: ASSLAGLAGFTGELF

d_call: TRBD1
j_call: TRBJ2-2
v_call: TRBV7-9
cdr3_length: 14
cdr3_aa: ASSPPGQGGTGELF

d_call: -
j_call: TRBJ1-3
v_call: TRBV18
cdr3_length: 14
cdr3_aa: ASSPGAGPSGNTIY

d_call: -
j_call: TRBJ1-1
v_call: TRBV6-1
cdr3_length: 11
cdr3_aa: ASSSYGATEAF

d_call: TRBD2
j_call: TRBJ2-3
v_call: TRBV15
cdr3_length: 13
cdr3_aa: ATSRGLADTDTQY

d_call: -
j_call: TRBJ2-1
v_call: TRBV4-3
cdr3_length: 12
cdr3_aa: ASSSLGPSGGQF

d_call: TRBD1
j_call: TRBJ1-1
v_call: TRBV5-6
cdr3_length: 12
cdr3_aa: ASSLGTGITEAF

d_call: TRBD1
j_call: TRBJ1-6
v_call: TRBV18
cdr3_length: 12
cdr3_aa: ASSRQGNNSPLH

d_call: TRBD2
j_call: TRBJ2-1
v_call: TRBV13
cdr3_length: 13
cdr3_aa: ASSPEGGGADEQF

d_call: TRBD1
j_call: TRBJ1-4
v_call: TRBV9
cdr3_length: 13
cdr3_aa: ASSAADRVWEKLF

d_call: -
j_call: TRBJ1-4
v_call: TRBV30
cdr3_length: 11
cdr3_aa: AWTQGANEKLF

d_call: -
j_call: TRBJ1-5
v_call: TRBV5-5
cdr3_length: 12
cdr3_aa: ASSFAGHNQPQH

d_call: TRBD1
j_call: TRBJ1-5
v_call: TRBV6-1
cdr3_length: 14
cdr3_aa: ASSERTGISNQPQH

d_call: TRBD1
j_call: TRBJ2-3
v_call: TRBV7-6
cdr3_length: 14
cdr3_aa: ASSSTGQGVVDTQY

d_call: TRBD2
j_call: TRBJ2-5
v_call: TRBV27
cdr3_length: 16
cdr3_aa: ASGPRGLAGLLQETQY

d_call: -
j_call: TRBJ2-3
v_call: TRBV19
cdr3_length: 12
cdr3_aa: ASSRLGSTDTQY

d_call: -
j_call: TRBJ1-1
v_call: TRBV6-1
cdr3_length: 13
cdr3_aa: ASSEGGGRVTEAF

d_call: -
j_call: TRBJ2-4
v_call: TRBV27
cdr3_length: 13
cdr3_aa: ASSLWSGPKDIQY

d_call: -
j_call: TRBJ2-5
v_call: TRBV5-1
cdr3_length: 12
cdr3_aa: ASSLGTLQETQY